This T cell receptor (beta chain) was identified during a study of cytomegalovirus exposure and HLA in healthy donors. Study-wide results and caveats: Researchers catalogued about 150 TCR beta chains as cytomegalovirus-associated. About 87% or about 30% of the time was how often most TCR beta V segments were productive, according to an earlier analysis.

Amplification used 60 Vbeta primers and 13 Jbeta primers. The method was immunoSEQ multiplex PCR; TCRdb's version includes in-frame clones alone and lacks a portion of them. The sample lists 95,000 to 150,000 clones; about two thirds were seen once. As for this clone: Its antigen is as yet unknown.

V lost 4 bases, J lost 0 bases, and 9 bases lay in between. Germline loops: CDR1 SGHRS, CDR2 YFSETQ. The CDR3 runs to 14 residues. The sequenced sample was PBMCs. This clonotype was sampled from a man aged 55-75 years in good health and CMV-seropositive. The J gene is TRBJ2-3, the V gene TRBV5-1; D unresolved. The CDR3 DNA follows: TGCGCCAGCAGCCCAGTTTCGAGCACAGATACGCAGTATTTT. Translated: CASSPVSSTDTQYF.